This T cell receptor (beta chain) derives from a study of blood T cell repertoires in COVID-19. Whole-study context: The analysed material was cDNA or gDNA that came from T cells, B-cell-depleted T cells, or PBMCs.

Produced via immunoSEQ multiplex PCR; TCRdb's table is partial and in-frame only. The table includes roughly 170,000 clones, 70% to 80% detected once. V was pared by 1 base and J by 13 bases, with 21 bases between. Germline CDR1 is MNHEY and CDR2 is SVGAGI. This CDR3 contains 15 residues. This clonotype originated in a woman in her forties or fifties who had recovered from COVID-19. Sequenced: PBMCs or T cells enriched from blood (not recorded which). The chain is built from TRBV6-5 and TRBJ2-3; tentative D call: TRBD2 (7 bases). The CDR3 is CASSYWGLAASGEYF. CDR3 coding DNA: TGTGCCAGCAGTTACTGGGGGCTAGCGGCCTCTGGGGAGTATTTT.